Each of the 30 T cell receptor beta chains below was sequenced from the same sample in a study of shared clonotypes between healthy human individuals. Profiled with immunoSEQ multiplex PCR; TCRdb holds only in-frame clones, not every one. Of approximately 1.4 million clones listed, approximately 98% are singletons. The sample consisted of naive CD4+ T cells sorted from blood. Stated subset: CD45RA+ positively selected. Every receptor here comes from a man in his thirties or forties in good health.

The chain couples TRBV5-1 to TRBJ2-2, with a weak D call TRBD2 (6 bases). This CDR3 is built from 15 residues. CDR1 and CDR2 from the germline V gene are SGHRS and YFSETQ. V lost 0 bases, J lost 7 bases, and 13 bases lay in between. CDR3 region: CASSLVPGAGGELFF. In nucleotides, the CDR3 is TGCGCCAGCAGCTTGGTTCCGGGAGCGGGCGGGGAGCTGTTTTTT.

This clone was seen once. V usage is TRBV29-1 and J usage is TRBJ2-5, with D maybe TRBD1 (6 bases). V lost 8 bases and J lost 4, with 14 bases in between. The CDR3 extends over 12 amino acids. The germline gives CDR1 SQVTM, CDR2 ANQGSEA. CDR3 residues: CSHTGTAETQYF. For the CDR3, the DNA is TGCAGCCATACAGGGACCGCAGAGACCCAGTACTTC. Drawing the rest from reference TRBV29-1 and TRBJ2-5, the complete variable domain is SAVISQKPSRDICQRGTSLTIQCQVDSQVTMMFWYRQQPGQSLTLIATANQGSEATYESGFVIDKFPISRPNLTFSTLTVSNMSPEDSSIYLCSHTGTAETQYFGPGTRLLVL.

Comments on this clone: In the same sample, other DNA sequences code for this CDR3. This chain links TRBV7-2 with TRBJ1-1; D is unresolved. The CDR3 contains 13 residues. Looked up from germline, CDR1 is SGHTA and CDR2 is FQGNSA. Trimming pared 2 bases from V and 1 base from J, leaving 5 bases between. The CDR3 DNA reads TGTGCCAGCAGCTTAAGGCGGAACACTGAAGCTTTCTTT. Translation gives CASSLRRNTEAFF. Using reference TRBV7-2 and TRBJ1-1 for the parts outside the CDR3, the full variable domain is GAGVSQSPSNKVTEKGKDVELRCDPISGHTALYWYRQSLGQGLEFLIYFQGNSAPDKSGLPSDRFSAERTGGSVSTLTIQRTQQEDSAVYLCASSLRRNTEAFFGQGTRLTVV.

The J gene is TRBJ2-2, the V gene TRBV2, with TRBD2 matching 8 bases. Losses at the gene ends were 5 bases for V and 0 bases for J; bases not matched to a gene: 2. Germline-derived CDR1 and CDR2 are SNHLY and FYNNEI. The CDR3 sequence is 15 residues long. Here the CDR3 DNA reads TGTGCCAGCAGTCGAGCGGGAGCGAACACCGGGGAGCTGTTTTTT. This gives the protein CASSRAGANTGELFF.

V is TRBV21-1 and J is TRBJ2-7; TRBD2, the table's D call, lacks a check against the DNA. TRBV21-1 is a documented pseudogene. The CDR3 consists of 15 residues. The DNA for the CDR3 is TGTGCCAGCAGCAAAAGTCCGGGGGGTCAGGACGAGCAGTACTTC. Translated, it gives CASSKSPGGQDEQYF.

The gene calls are TRBV10-1 and TRBJ2-5, with D unresolved. Per germline, CDR1 WNHNN and CDR2 SYGVQD (reference sequence). Trimming cost V 8 bases and J 0 bases, with 10 bases left between them. There are 13 residues in the CDR3. The CDR3 region has the DNA TGCGCCAGCTCCTCCGGGTACCAAGAGACCCAGTACTTC. It specifies CASSSGYQETQYF.

The J gene is TRBJ2-3, the V gene TRBV7-8; D uncertain. The CDR3 has 13 residues. Germline CDR1 SGHVS, CDR2 FQNEAQ. Trimming stripped 2 bases from V and 6 bases from J, with 9 bases between. CDR3 amino acids: CASSLKSVDTQYF. In DNA form, the CDR3 reads TGTGCCAGCAGCTTAAAGTCAGTGGATACGCAGTATTTT.

In nucleotides, the CDR3 is TGTGCCAGCAGTTTATACCCCCGCACCAGCTCCTACGAGCAGTACTTC. Protein: CASSLYPRTSSYEQYF. The J gene is TRBJ2-7, the V gene TRBV27; D gene unclear. This CDR3 is 16 amino acids long. V lost 1 base to trimming and J lost 0 bases, with 13 bases between them. Germline CDR1 and CDR2: MNHEY and SMNVEV (reference sequence).

The chain recombines TRBV5-3 with TRBJ2-7; D gene uncertain. TRBV5-3 is filed as an ORF, its function uncertain. The CDR3 is 16 amino acids. Trimming pared 5 bases from V and 0 bases from J, leaving 18 bases between. The CDR3 DNA reads TGTGCCAGAAGTCTTCCCTTTCTACCGAGCTCCTACGAGCAGTACTTC. Protein product: CARSLPFLPSSYEQYF.

V and J are TRBV12-2 and TRBJ2-1; TRBD2, the table's D call, lacks a check against the DNA. TRBV12-2 is reported as a pseudogene. CDR3 length equals 14 residues. This CDR3 is CASRLVVDFNEQFF. CDR3 bases: TGTGCAAGTCGCTTAGTCGTGGACTTCAATGAGCAGTTCTTC.

The chain recombines TRBV5-4 with TRBJ1-2, with 9 bases aligning to TRBD1. Germline-derived CDR1 and CDR2 are SGHNT and YYREEE (reference sequence). CDR3 length: 13 residues. After removal of 4 bases from V and 7 bases from J, the junction contained 5 bases not matched to a gene. CDR3 protein: CASSTGTGSGYTF. DNA of the CDR3: TGTGCCAGCAGCACTGGGACAGGGAGTGGCTACACCTTC.

The chain joins TRBV5-1 to TRBJ2-5, with D unresolved. Trimming removed 3 bases at V and 1 base at J, with 10 bases between. Per the germline V gene, CDR1 is SGHRS and CDR2 is YFSETQ. This CDR3 region has 14 residues. CDR3 sequence reads: CASSYRARQETQYF. In DNA, the CDR3 is TGCGCCAGCAGCTACCGGGCGCGCCAAGAGACCCAGTACTTC.

The rearrangement uses TRBV18 and TRBJ2-6, with TRBD1 matching over 10 bases. The germline gives CDR1 KGHSH, CDR2 LQKENI. V lost 1 base, J lost 0 bases, and 6 bases stayed unmatched. The CDR3 is 19 residues long. The CDR3 DNA sequence: TGTGCCAGCTCACCACGCGGGACAGGGGTTATCTCTGGGGCCAACGTCCTGACTTTC. This encodes CASSPRGTGVISGANVLTF.

Points on this clone: Other DNA sequences of this sample code for an identical CDR3. The chain has TRBV2 and TRBJ2-7; 7 positions match TRBD1. The trim removed 4 bases at V and 3 bases at J, leaving 3 bases unmatched. Germline V CDR1 and CDR2: SNHLY, FYNNEI. The CDR3 runs 13 residues. CDR3 coding DNA: TGTGCCAGCAGTGGGCAGGGGGTCTACGAGCAGTACTTC. It specifies CASSGQGVYEQYF.

The V call is TRBV12-2, the J call TRBJ2-1; TRBD1 was called by the table and not checked on the DNA. TRBV12-2 is reported as a pseudogene. The CDR3 totals 16 residues. CDR3 residues: CASRLSQGDSYNEQFF. The CDR3 DNA reads TGTGCAAGTCGCTTATCCCAGGGCGACTCCTACAATGAGCAGTTCTTC.

This chain joins TRBV11-2 and TRBJ2-2, with 8 bases that match TRBD1. J lost 6 bases, V lost 5 bases, and 5 bases had no gene match. Germline values: CDR1 SGHAT, CDR2 FQNNGV. The CDR3 covers 14 residues. The chain's CDR3 is CASSTDRDSGELFF. As DNA, the CDR3 is TGTGCCAGCAGCACGGACAGGGACTCCGGGGAGCTGTTTTTT. The full variable domain, rest sourced from reference TRBV11-2 and TRBJ2-2, is EAGVAQSPRYKIIEKRQSVAFWCNPISGHATLYWYQQILGQGPKLLIQFQNNGVVDDSQLPKDRFSAERLKGVDSTLKIQPAKLEDSAVYLCASSTDRDSGELFFGEGSRLTVL.

This clone was seen once. This chain connects TRBV7-3 to TRBJ2-7; unclear D gene. Germline CDR1 SGHTA, CDR2 FQGTGA. The CDR3 consists of 12 residues. Trimming removed 1 base at V and 2 bases at J, with 3 bases between. The CDR3 bases are TGTGCCAGCAGCTTAAGTCCCTACGAGCAGTACTTC. Protein sequence: CASSLSPYEQYF.

This rearrangement joins TRBV6-1 to TRBJ2-3; 10 bases fit TRBD2. The V segment lost 5 bases and the J segment 3 bases; nucleotides outside the gene matches: 5. CDR1 and CDR2 (germline): MNHNS, SASEGT. This CDR3 spans 15 amino acids. The CDR3 loop is CASSRRLAGTDTQYF. CDR3 sequence (DNA): TGTGCCAGCAGTAGAAGACTAGCGGGTACAGATACGCAGTATTTT.

The rearrangement links TRBV25-1 to TRBJ1-2, with TRBD1 as a possible D gene (5 bases). The CDR3 extends over 15 amino acids. The germline gives CDR1 MGHDK, CDR2 SYGVNS. Trimming removed 3 bases at V and 4 bases at J, with 15 bases between. The CDR3 bases are TGTGCCAGCAGTGATTGGGACTCCGGGCGCTATGGCTACACCTTC. Amino acids: CASSDWDSGRYGYTF.

The chain couples TRBV9 to TRBJ2-3; 8 positions match TRBD2. The V gene end was trimmed by 0 bases and the J gene end by 4 bases; junction bases not matched to a gene: 4. CDR3 length: 15 residues. Germline CDR1 reads SGDLS; CDR2 reads YYNGEE. The CDR3 bases are TGTGCCAGCAGCGTAGGAGCGGGAGACCCAGATACGCAGTATTTT. Its protein product is CASSVGAGDPDTQYF.

The V and J genes are TRBV27 and TRBJ1-5, with D perhaps matching TRBD1 (5 bases). CDR3 length equals 17 residues. Germline V gene data show CDR1 as MNHEY and CDR2 as SMNVEV (reference sequence). The V end was cut by 2 bases, the J end by 3 bases, with 17 bases between. The CDR3 region is CASSLNGGRGNNQPQHF. The CDR3 DNA reads as TGTGCCAGCAGTTTAAACGGGGGACGAGGAAACAATCAGCCCCAGCATTTT.

This CDR3 reads CASRRVANEKLFF. CDR3 bases: TGTGCCAGCAGAAGGGTAGCTAATGAAAAACTGTTTTTT. This rearrangement joins TRBV6-5 to TRBJ1-4; D is unclear. This CDR3 contains 13 residues. The germline V gene encodes CDR1 MNHEY and CDR2 SVGAGI. The germline V and J ends were trimmed by 6 bases and 3 bases, with 8 bases remaining between them.

V gene TRBV20-1 combines with J gene TRBJ2-5, with a weak D call TRBD1 (5 bases). Germline CDR1 is DFQATT and CDR2 is SNEGSKA (reference sequence). Trimming removed 8 bases from V and 4 bases from J, with 11 bases in between. The CDR3 is 11 residues long. The CDR3, as DNA: TGCAGTCTGGGGCACCTAGAGACCCAGTACTTC. Residues: CSLGHLETQYF.

CDR3 residues: CASSQVEGTMDIQYF. DNA of the CDR3: TGTGCCAGCAGCCAAGTCGAGGGGACGATGGACATTCAGTACTTC. This chain uses TRBV14 with TRBJ2-4; the D gene could be TRBD1 or TRBD2 (5 bases each). There are 15 residues in the CDR3. Trimming cost V 1 base and J 8 bases, with 15 bases left between them. Germline CDR1 and CDR2: SGHDN and FVKESK.

This clone showed up just once. The chain combines TRBV25-1 with TRBJ1-1; tentatively, D is TRBD1 (5 bases). The V gene's germline CDR1 is MGHDK and CDR2 SYGVNS. V lost 3 bases and J lost 7, with 12 bases in between. The CDR3 consists of 13 residues. The CDR3 reads CASSELGRGEAFF. CDR3 coding DNA: TGTGCCAGCAGTGAGTTGGGAAGGGGTGAAGCTTTCTTT.

The chain links TRBV7-3 to TRBJ2-3; 7 bases match TRBD1. Trimming at V came to 3 bases and at J to 4 bases, leaving 4 bases not matched to a gene. The CDR3 has 14 residues. The germline CDR1 and CDR2 sequences are SGHTA and FQGTGA. CDR3 in amino acids: CASSFTTGADTQYF. The CDR3 region has the DNA TGTGCCAGCAGCTTTACAACAGGGGCAGATACGCAGTATTTT.

This rearrangement joins TRBV10-2 to TRBJ2-3; no reliable D call. Trimming took off 7 bases at V and 2 bases at J, with 4 bases between the two ends. The germline gives CDR1 WSHSY, CDR2 SAAADI. The CDR3 is 11 residues long. The CDR3 protein is CASTATDTQYF. In DNA, the CDR3 is TGCGCCAGCACTGCCACAGATACGCAGTATTTT.

This chain uses TRBV19 with TRBJ1-5; 9 bases are shared with TRBD1. This CDR3 spans 16 amino acids. J gave up 3 bases and V 9 bases, and 12 bases lay outside the gene matches. Germline lookup yields CDR1 LNHDA and CDR2 SQIVND (reference sequence). In DNA, the CDR3 is TGTGCCAGCCCGGGACAGGGTTTCATAATCAATCAGCCCCAGCATTTT. Amino acid sequence: CASPGQGFIINQPQHF.

The chain links TRBV6-1 to TRBJ1-1; 9 bases are a match to TRBD1. The CDR3 runs to 15 residues. Looked up from germline, CDR1 is MNHNS and CDR2 is SASEGT. With 2 bases clipped from V and 7 bases from J, the junction kept 8 bases outside the gene matches. In DNA form, the CDR3 reads TGTGCCAGCAGTGAAAGGGGGACAGGGTCGGGTGAAGCTTTCTTT. It yields the protein CASSERGTGSGEAFF.

This clone is a singleton in its sample. The chain couples TRBV7-3 to TRBJ2-1, with D hard to call. The V gene's germline CDR1 is SGHTA and CDR2 FQGTGA. V was trimmed by 0 bases and J by 0 bases, leaving 9 bases between them. The CDR3 is 16 residues long. The CDR3 is CASSLTVASSYNEQFF. For the CDR3, the DNA is TGTGCCAGCAGCTTAACGGTGGCAAGCTCCTACAATGAGCAGTTCTTC.